This T cell receptor (beta chain) was recorded in a study of vaccination and CD4 T cells after COVID-19. This clonotype was found a few times. Its cognate antigen is unknown. The study sequenced cultured CD4+ T cell DNA using the Oncomine TCR Beta short-read assay. Cultures of CD4+ T cells served as the source for extracting genomic DNA. TCRdb re-derived calls from the PCR reads in MiXCR, one entry per CDR3 protein. The sample contains 6,400 or so distinct CDR3 sequences, approximately 23% of which appear only once. Findings and caveats of the study: It was observed that, in convalescent patients, a median approximately 90% of reactive clones arose only post-vaccination.

Treatment noted: approximately nine-day PBMC culture with coronavirus spike peptide pools or control peptides (ViraFEST assay). Germline V CDR1 and CDR2: MNHEY, SVGAGI. This CDR3 is 17 amino acids long. V dropped 0 bases and J dropped 5; count of bases not matched to a gene: 10. The chain uses TRBV6-5 and TRBJ2-1; TRBD2 agrees at 7 bases. The TCR originated in a human donor who had recovered from COVID-19. Sequencing used CD4+ T cells from blood, cultured in vitro, obtained after SARS-CoV-2 vaccination. In nucleotides, the CDR3 is TGTGCCAGCAGTTACTCTACGGGGTCTAGCGGTAACAATGAGCAGTTCTTC. This sequence encodes CASSYSTGSSGNNEQFF.